This T cell receptor (beta chain) was profiled in a study of beta chain features in type 1 diabetes. Overall study context: No age, gender or cell yield differences were seen between patients and healthy donors. Study-level findings and limits: Shortening that was moderate but significant affected the TCRB CDR3s of Type 1 diabetes patients in all four CD4+ subsets. Any HLA-type effect on TCRB rearrangement remained unresolved here.

For this clone: Its target is unknown. Distinct nucleotide sequences in the sample also encode this CDR3.

V lost 5 bases and J 3 bases, leaving 8 bases between the germline ends. Germline CDR1 SGHTA, CDR2 FQGNSA. The CDR3 covers 12 residues. Every bit of the isolated RNA underwent reverse transcription, so sequencing read expressed TCRB transcripts. Generated by immunoSEQ multiplex PCR, the TCRdb table keeps only in-frame clones and is missing some. The table lists around 650,000 clones, 9.5% to 15% of them singletons. V gene TRBV7-2 combines with J gene TRBJ2-7; D remains ambiguous. Source material: naive CD4+ T cells from blood. The clonotype originates from a man aged 30 to 45 with type 1 diabetes. The CDR3 region is CASSPRSYEQYF. Here the CDR3 DNA reads TGTGCCAGCAGCCCCCGGAGCTACGAGCAGTACTTC.